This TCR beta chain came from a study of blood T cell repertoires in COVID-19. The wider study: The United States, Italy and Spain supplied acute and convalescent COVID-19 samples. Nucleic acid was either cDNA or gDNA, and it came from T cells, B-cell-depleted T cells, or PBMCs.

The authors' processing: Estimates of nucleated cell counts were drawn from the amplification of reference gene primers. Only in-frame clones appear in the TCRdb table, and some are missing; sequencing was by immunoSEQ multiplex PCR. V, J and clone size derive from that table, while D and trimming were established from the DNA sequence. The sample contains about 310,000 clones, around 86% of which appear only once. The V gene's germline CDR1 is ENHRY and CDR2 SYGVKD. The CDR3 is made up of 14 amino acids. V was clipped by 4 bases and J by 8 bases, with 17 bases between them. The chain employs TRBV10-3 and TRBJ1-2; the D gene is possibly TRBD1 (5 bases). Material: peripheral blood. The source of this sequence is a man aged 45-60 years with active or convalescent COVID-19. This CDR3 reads CAISATGRSEGYTF. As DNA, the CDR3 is TGTGCCATCAGTGCCACAGGAAGATCGGAGGGCTACACCTTC.